This T cell receptor (beta chain) originates from a study of T cell responses to AZD1222 COVID-19 vaccine. Doses given second, at about 4 or about 12 weeks, were pooled. Study-wide results and caveats: Only after the peak T cell response were repertoires sampled. Only a handful of AZD1222 recipients tested seropositive at baseline.

Profiled with immunoSEQ multiplex PCR; TCRdb holds only in-frame clones, not every one. The sample records approximately 70,000 clones, about four fifths being singletons. About this clone itself: Its antigen is unknown.

Sequences were derived from peripheral blood, sampled 28 days after the second AZD1222 dose. The receptor was derived from an adult who received the AZD1222 COVID-19 vaccine.

The CDR3 DNA reads as TGTGCCAGCAGCTTAGTGGGGGGGACAGTTACTTATGGCTACACCTTC. The encoded protein is CASSLVGGTVTYGYTF. V is TRBV7-2 and J is TRBJ1-2; 7 nucleotides agree with TRBD1. The CDR3 has 16 residues. V dropped 1 base and J dropped 5; count of bases not matched to a gene: 10. Germline assignment: CDR1 SGHTA and CDR2 FQGNSA.